These 28 T cell receptor beta chains share one sample of origin, sequenced in a study of blood T cells in healthy people across ages. Using a J-beta primer mix together with a sample-barcoded 5' primer, a second PCR was run for roughly 6 to 12 cycles. TCRdb re-analysed the 5' RACE reads in MiXCR, keeping a single row per CDR3 protein. This sample carries around 870,000 distinct CDR3 sequences, 29% of them seen once, and the ten largest clones take 17%. The sequenced material came from blood. The receptors derive from a woman older than 75 in good health.

This chain links TRBV2 with TRBJ2-1; D may match TRBD1 or TRBD2 (5 bases each). Germline lookup yields CDR1 SNHLY and CDR2 FYNNEI. With 2 bases removed from V and 6 bases from J, the gap between germline ends came to 11 bases. This CDR3 comprises 14 residues. The CDR3 bases are TGTGCCAGCAGTGAATTGGGGGTTCTCAATGAGCAGTTCTTC. It encodes CASSELGVLNEQFF.

The table lists this clonotype with many counts. CDR3 sequence (DNA): TGTGCCACCAGTGATTCCGCCGGACTAGCCTCAAGCAATGAGCAGTTCTTC. Translated, it gives CATSDSAGLASSNEQFF. This chain joins TRBV24-1 and TRBJ2-1; 8 bases match TRBD2. The CDR3 is 17 residues long. Germline V gene data show CDR1 as KGHDR and CDR2 as SFDVKD. V shed 2 bases and J 6 bases; nucleotides not matched to a gene: 11.

The gene calls are TRBV6-1 and TRBJ2-5; the D is unclear. There are 13 residues in the CDR3. V lost 0 bases and J lost 1, with 3 bases in between. Per the germline V gene, CDR1 is MNHNS and CDR2 is SASEGT. The CDR3 region is CASSEAAQETQYF. The CDR3, as DNA: TGTGCCAGCAGTGAAGCGGCCCAAGAGACCCAGTACTTC.

In nucleotides, the CDR3 is TGTGCCAGCAAGGCCGGGACAGGGGTCCCTCAGCCCCAGCATTTT. This sequence encodes CASKAGTGVPQPQHF. V and J are TRBV2 and TRBJ1-5; 10 bases agree with TRBD1. The CDR3 loop spans 15 amino acids. The trim removed 7 bases at V and 6 bases at J, leaving 9 bases unmatched. Germline CDR1 reads SNHLY; CDR2 reads FYNNEI.

The rearrangement joins TRBV20-1 to TRBJ2-5, with D perhaps matching TRBD1 (6 bases). Germline CDR1 DFQATT, CDR2 SNEGSKA (reference sequence). This CDR3 contains 16 residues. With 4 bases removed from V and 2 bases from J, the gap between germline ends came to 20 bases. This CDR3 reads CSANPQGWGTQETQYF. In nucleotides, the CDR3 is TGCAGTGCTAACCCACAGGGATGGGGGACACAAGAGACCCAGTACTTC.

V gene TRBV12-3 or TRBV12-4 combines with J gene TRBJ1-1; D call uncertain. Trimming pared 7 bases from V and 1 base from J, leaving 13 bases between. CDR3 length: 14 residues. CDR3 nucleotides: TGTGCCAGCATCGAGATGGGAACGAACACTGAAGCTTTCTTT. As protein: CASIEMGTNTEAFF.

Ten or more counts support this clonotype. The chain joins TRBV6-5 to TRBJ2-3; no clear D gene. Trimming left V 2 bases short and J 2 bases short, with 8 bases between. There are 14 residues in the CDR3. From germline, CDR1 is MNHEY and CDR2 SVGAGI. The CDR3 protein is CASSYEYSTDTQYF. CDR3 DNA: TGTGCCAGCAGTTACGAATACTCCACAGATACGCAGTATTTT.

J is TRBJ1-1 and V is TRBV5-6; maybe TRBD1 (6 bases). This CDR3 spans 17 amino acids. Trimming pared 4 bases from V and 4 bases from J, leaving 23 bases between. The germline CDR1 and CDR2 sequences are SGHDT and YYEEEE. Written as DNA, the CDR3 is TGTGCCAGCAGCCGCTTGAGTGGATCCGGGGGCAGCACTGAAGCTTTCTTT. Translation gives CASSRLSGSGGSTEAFF.

This clonotype was found a few times. This may be a read error, as it is one base from a much larger clone. The rearrangement links TRBV12-3 or TRBV12-4 to TRBJ2-1; no reliable D call. CDR3 length: 11 residues. The V and J ends lost 3 bases and 8 bases respectively, with 5 bases between them. The CDR3 DNA is TGTGCCAGCAGTTTTTGGGATGAGCAGTTCTTC. Protein sequence: CASSFWDEQFF.

A single count supports this clonotype. At one of its ends the junction is not consistent with the germline gene, which may arise from a read error. The V and J genes are TRBV6-6 and TRBJ2-1; D unresolved. Germline V gene lookup returns CDR1 MNHNY and CDR2 SVGAGI (reference sequence). The CDR3 spans 12 residues. The CDR3 here is CARSYSYNEQFF. DNA for the CDR3: TGTGCCCGCAGTTACTCTTACAATGAGCAGTTCTTC.

This clonotype was found many times. The rearrangement uses TRBV27 and TRBJ1-2, with a possible D match to TRBD1 (5 bases). V shed 2 bases and J shed 7 bases, with 20 bases lying between them. The germline V gene has CDR1 MNHEY and CDR2 SMNVEV (reference sequence). CDR3 size: 16 residues. The CDR3 region has the DNA TGTGCCAGCAGTTTAGGGGGGATCAATGGACGCGGTGGCTACACCTTC. Its translation: CASSLGGINGRGGYTF.

This clonotype was seen repeatedly, ten times or more. The V and J genes are TRBV6-5 and TRBJ2-7; either TRBD1 or TRBD2 may supply D (5 bases each). The V end was cut by 6 bases, the J end by 4 bases, with 10 bases between. The length of the CDR3 is 12 residues. CDR1 and CDR2 from the germline V gene are MNHEY and SVGAGI. CDR3: CASSHWGYEQYF. As DNA, the CDR3 is TGTGCCAGCAGCCACTGGGGGTACGAGCAGTACTTC.

As to this clonotype: This may arise from a read error, as a much more abundant clone is one base away. This rearrangement joins TRBV20-1 to TRBJ2-3; weak D call: TRBD1 (7 bases). Germline V lookup: CDR1 DFQATT, CDR2 SNEGSKA (reference sequence). The CDR3 has 13 residues. V lost 1 base, J lost 8 bases, and 13 bases lay in between. CDR3 residues: CSARVAGGGTQYF. The DNA for the CDR3 is TGCAGTGCTAGAGTGGCAGGGGGAGGTACGCAGTATTTT.

This clonotype was counted between two and nine times. The chain employs TRBV12-3 or TRBV12-4 and TRBJ2-2; 12 bases align to TRBD2. V dropped 2 bases and J dropped 2; count of bases not matched to a gene: 6. The CDR3 has 18 amino acids. The CDR3 coding sequence is TGTGCCAGCAGTTTAATTGGACTAGCGGGGATTAACACCGGGGAGCTGTTTTTT. Translating gives CASSLIGLAGINTGELFF.

The table lists this clonotype with a few counts. A much larger clonotype is one base distant, so this may be a read error. CDR3 DNA sequence: TGTGCCAGCAGTTACGGGGGGTCTTACAATGAGCAGTACTTC. It codes for CASSYGGSYNEQYF. The J gene is TRBJ2-1, the V gene TRBV6-5, with a possible D match to TRBD2 (6 bases). The J call is in doubt because the DNA end fits TRBJ2-7 better. The CDR3 consists of 14 residues. Germline CDR1 reads MNHEY; CDR2 reads SVGAGI.

This clonotype was picked up a small number of times. The chain couples TRBV27 to TRBJ1-2, with D possibly TRBD1 on 6 matching bases. Germline V lookup: CDR1 MNHEY, CDR2 SMNVEV (reference sequence). CDR3 length: 14 residues. V lost 6 bases and J lost 5, with 16 bases in between. This chain's CDR3 is CASRPTGLTYGYTF. The CDR3 nucleotides are TGTGCCAGCAGACCTACAGGGCTTACTTATGGCTACACCTTC.

This clonotype has only one observation. A read error may explain this, as a much larger clone is one base away. The genes are TRBV20-1 and TRBJ2-4; a possible D gene is TRBD1 (6 bases). The assigned J gene may be wrong: the sequence end matches TRBJ2-7 better. The CDR3 length is 13 residues. Germline-derived CDR1 and CDR2 are DFQATT and SNEGSKA (reference sequence). The DNA of the CDR3 is TGCAGTGCTCAGAGGCAGGGGACCTACGAGCAGTACTTC. Protein: CSAQRQGTYEQYF.

This clonotype was counted a few times. With a much larger clone just one base away, this may be a read error. The chain is built from TRBV6-2 or TRBV6-3 and TRBJ2-7; TRBD1 might be the D (6 bases). Germline assignment: CDR1 MNHEY and CDR2 SVGEGT. This CDR3 comprises 15 residues. Deletions cut 7 bases from V and 7 bases from J, with 23 bases between. The CDR3 is CASNKGTTDYNEQYF. The CDR3 nucleotides read TGTGCCAGCAATAAAGGGACAACCGATTACAATGAGCAGTACTTC.

The chain links TRBV6-1 to TRBJ1-5; possible D gene TRBD1, 6 bases. Germline values: CDR1 MNHNS, CDR2 SASEGT. The CDR3 totals 15 residues. The V gene lost 6 bases and the J gene lost 1 base, with 13 bases spanning the gap. The CDR3 sequence: CASSALTGSNQPQHF. The CDR3 DNA reads as TGTGCCAGCAGCGCCCTGACAGGCAGCAATCAGCCCCAGCATTTT.

This clonotype was observed a handful of times. V and J are TRBV9 and TRBJ2-6; D not resolved. Trimming pared 4 bases from V and 7 bases from J, leaving 3 bases between. CDR3 length: 11 amino acids. CDR1 is SGDLS and CDR2 is YYNGEE in the germline V gene. CDR3 DNA: TGTGCCAGCAGCACCGCCAACGTCCTGACTTTC. This translates into CASSTANVLTF.

The rearrangement joins TRBV6-5 to TRBJ2-5, with 9 bases matching TRBD2. Germline CDR1 is MNHEY and CDR2 is SVGAGI. The CDR3 sequence is 15 residues long. V lost 0 bases, J lost 7 bases, and 6 bases stayed unmatched. This CDR3 reads CASSYSKRGAGTQYF. DNA for the CDR3: TGTGCCAGCAGTTACTCGAAGCGGGGGGCGGGGACCCAGTACTTC.

The sample holds many counts of this clonotype. The chain joins TRBV15 to TRBJ2-5; 7 bases align to TRBD1. Germline V CDR1 and CDR2: LNHNV, YYDKDF (reference sequence). Germline trimming cut 1 base from V and 5 bases from J; bases unmatched to any gene: 7. The CDR3 runs 15 residues. The CDR3 sequence: CATSRVTGVVETQYF. For the CDR3, the DNA is TGTGCCACCAGCAGAGTCACAGGGGTTGTGGAGACCCAGTACTTC.

With regard to this clonotype: A read error is possible here, since a much larger clone lies one base away. This chain links TRBV7-2 with TRBJ2-1; 7 positions match TRBD2. The V segment lost 2 bases and the J segment 13 bases; nucleotides outside the gene matches: 17. Germline V gene lookup returns CDR1 SGHTA and CDR2 FQGNSA. The CDR3 totals 16 residues. CDR3 protein: CASSLPLGGVRETQFF. Here the CDR3 DNA reads TGTGCCAGCAGCTTACCCCTGGGGGGGGTGAGGGAGACCCAGTTCTTC.

This chain uses TRBV2 with TRBJ2-5; TRBD2 might be the D (5 bases). There are 13 residues in the CDR3. V was cut by 11 bases and J by 11 bases, with 24 bases left in between. Germline V gene lookup returns CDR1 SNHLY and CDR2 FYNNEI. The CDR3 bases are TGTGCCGGCTCTAGCTCCGGGTTCCCAGAGCAGTACTTC. Amino acids: CAGSSSGFPEQYF. The entire variable domain, with the rest obtained from reference TRBV2 and TRBJ2-5, is as follows: EPEVTQTPSHQVTQMGQEVILRCVPISNHLYFYWYRQILGQKVEFLVSFYNNEISEKSEIFDDQFSVERPDGSNFTLKIRSTKLEDSAMYFCAGSSSGFPEQYFGPGTRLLVL.

The V call is TRBV10-3, the J call TRBJ2-3; no firm D call. Trimming removed 10 bases from V and 6 bases from J, with 20 bases in between. The V gene's germline CDR1 is ENHRY and CDR2 SYGVKD. CDR3 length: 14 residues. The CDR3 DNA reads as TGTGCCACCGGATCCGGCAGCTGGACGGATACGCAGTATTTT. Protein: CATGSGSWTDTQYF.

Ten or more counts support this clonotype. V is TRBV12-3 or TRBV12-4 and J is TRBJ1-5; no definite D call. V dropped 5 bases and J dropped 5 bases, with 4 bases sitting between them. The CDR3 totals 11 residues. This CDR3 reads CASSRYQPQHF. CDR3 DNA sequence: TGTGCCAGCAGTCGATATCAGCCCCAGCATTTT.

The J gene is TRBJ2-7, the V gene TRBV10-2; a weak D match, TRBD2 (5 bases). Trimming shortened V by 1 base and J by 3 bases, and 22 bases separated the two germline ends. The germline CDR1 and CDR2 sequences are WSHSY and SAAADI. The CDR3 consists of 18 residues. DNA for the CDR3: TGCGCCAGCAGTGAGTTATTCCGGGAAGGAGATCGCCTCTACGAGCAGTACTTC. It yields the protein CASSELFREGDRLYEQYF.

This clonotype was seen repeatedly, ten times or more. This chain uses TRBV11-2 with TRBJ2-3; D is perhaps TRBD1 (7 bases). Between the trimmed V and J ends, which lost 5 bases and 2 bases, there was a span of 17 bases. Germline-derived CDR1 and CDR2 are SGHAT and FQNNGV. The CDR3 runs to 16 residues. CDR3 in amino acids: CASSPGQWGATDTQYF. The CDR3 DNA follows: TGTGCCAGCAGCCCGGGACAGTGGGGGGCCACAGATACGCAGTATTTT.